Given below is one TCR beta chain in context. TCRdb reprocessed the 5' RACE reads, with one entry per CDR3 protein and no DNA. This repertoire includes roughly 160,000 distinct CDR3 sequences. The data derive from a study of monozygotic twins with inflammatory bowel disease. The CDR3 covers 16 residues. Germline-derived CDR1 and CDR2 are SSHAT and FNYEAQ (reference sequence). The gene calls are TRBV7-7 and TRBJ2-5; the TRBD2 assignment by TCRdb is unverifiable without DNA. The TCR comes from a human donor with ulcerative colitis or Crohn's disease, or a healthy co-twin of an affected twin (not recorded which). The sequencing sample was made of blood. CDR3 sequence reads: CASSLEVAGARETQYF.